This T cell receptor (beta chain) was profiled in a study of T cell changes during pregnancy in multiple sclerosis. Libraries were prepared by immunoSEQ multiplex PCR; TCRdb keeps only in-frame clonotypes and omits some of them. The data contain roughly 38,000 clones, around nine tenths of them seen just once; the ten biggest clones take up about 5.2%. This CDR3 comprises 14 residues. The trim removed 5 bases at V and 3 bases at J, leaving 5 bases unmatched. The germline V gene encodes CDR1 SGHTA and CDR2 FQGTGA. This receptor was taken from a female donor in good health, enrolled as a control in a pregnancy study. The V call is TRBV7-3, the J call TRBJ2-7; 9 bases match TRBD1. Source: peripheral blood, taken in the third trimester of pregnancy. The CDR3 here is CASSQGGQGYEQYF. In nucleotides, the CDR3 is TGTGCCAGCAGCCAGGGGGGACAGGGCTACGAGCAGTACTTC.